Shown below are 28 T cell receptor beta chains from a single sample sequenced in a study of technical replicates of blood from a handful of donors. The repertoire was sequenced with immunoSEQ multiplex PCR; TCRdb's copy has only in-frame clones and lacks some. The sample consists of around 53,000 clones, 80% to 95% of them appearing once. Sequencing was performed on PBMCs. The origin of the receptors is a human donor in good health. Some clones in this sample may be carry-over from other donors' samples.

The chain uses TRBV7-9 and TRBJ1-1, with 9 positions matching TRBD1. The CDR3 is 16 residues long. Germline V gives CDR1 SEHNR, CDR2 FQNEAQ (reference sequence). V shed 5 bases, J shed 5 bases, and the junction held 12 bases outside the gene matches. The CDR3 is CASSPRTGVKGTEAFF. For the CDR3, the DNA is TGTGCCAGCAGCCCCCGGACAGGGGTGAAGGGAACTGAAGCTTTCTTT.

This clone appeared a single time. The chain employs TRBV7-2 and TRBJ2-5; TRBD2 matches at 8 bases. Per germline, CDR1 SGHTA and CDR2 FQGNSA. The V and J ends lost 5 bases and 1 base, in that order; junction bases with no gene match: 3. The CDR3 totals 14 residues. In nucleotides, the CDR3 is TGTGCCAGCAGCCCAGGACTAGCCCAAGAGACCCAGTACTTC. Protein sequence: CASSPGLAQETQYF.

CDR3: CASRLGGSYNEQFF. CDR3 coding DNA: TGTGCCAGCAGGCTTGGCGGGAGTTACAATGAGCAGTTCTTC. The chain carries TRBV11-1 and TRBJ2-1; 7 bases are a match to TRBD2. The CDR3 spans 14 residues. V lost 6 bases and J lost 4; bases outside the gene matches: 6. Germline V gives CDR1 SGHAT, CDR2 FQDESV (reference sequence).

V is TRBV7-2 and J is TRBJ1-1, with D uncertain. The CDR3 runs 15 residues. Per germline, CDR1 SGHTA and CDR2 FQGNSA. Trimming took off 2 bases at V and 11 bases at J, with 21 bases between the two ends. CDR3 amino acids: CASSLLSRTGERAFF. The CDR3 DNA sequence: TGTGCCAGCAGCTTACTATCCCGGACCGGGGAGAGGGCTTTCTTT.

The rearrangement joins TRBV4-3 to TRBJ2-2; 8 nucleotides align to TRBD1. CDR3 length equals 17 residues. CDR1 is LGHNA and CDR2 is YSLEER in the germline V gene. The ends lost 1 base at V and 4 bases at J; junction bases unmatched: 8. The CDR3 protein is CASSQARGQGGTGELFF. The CDR3 nucleotides are TGCGCCAGCAGCCAAGCGAGAGGACAGGGAGGCACCGGGGAGCTGTTTTTT.

This chain joins TRBV29-1 and TRBJ1-5, with D possibly TRBD1 on 6 matching bases. Germline loops: CDR1 SQVTM, CDR2 ANQGSEA. The CDR3 sequence is 14 residues long. The V end was cut by 5 bases, the J end by 2 bases, with 13 bases between. CDR3 bases: TGCAGCGTTACTACAGGGTCGGGCAATCAGCCCCAGCATTTT. Amino acid sequence: CSVTTGSGNQPQHF.

This clone was counted once. The rearrangement uses TRBV9 and TRBJ2-7; 7 bases map to TRBD1. The CDR3 runs to 12 residues. The germline V gene has CDR1 SGDLS and CDR2 YYNGEE. J gave up 6 bases and V 8 bases, and 8 bases lay outside the gene matches. DNA of the CDR3: TGTGCCAGACAGGGGCGCCGGGCCGAGCAGTACTTC. Residues: CARQGRRAEQYF.

V gene TRBV4-2 combines with J gene TRBJ2-2; 10 bases agree with TRBD2. V was pared by 0 bases and J by 1 base, with 2 bases of the junction left unmatched. Germline V gives CDR1 LGHNA, CDR2 YNFKEQ. The CDR3 covers 17 residues. CDR3 sequence: CASSQDSSGGNTGELFF. The DNA for the CDR3 is TGTGCCAGCAGCCAAGATTCTAGCGGGGGGAACACCGGGGAGCTGTTTTTT.

This sequence joins TRBV4-1 and TRBJ2-5; 9 bases map to TRBD1. The trim removed 2 bases at V and 4 bases at J, leaving 8 bases unmatched. Germline-derived CDR1 and CDR2 are MGHRA and YSYEKL. This CDR3 comprises 16 residues. CDR3 DNA sequence: TGCGCCAGCAGCCAAAGGACCGGGACAGGGCTAGAGACCCAGTACTTC. Translated, it gives CASSQRTGTGLETQYF.

V usage is TRBV6-4 and J usage is TRBJ2-3, with D possibly TRBD1 on 6 matching bases. This CDR3 is built from 15 residues. Deletions cut 2 bases from V and 6 bases from J, with 15 bases between. Germline V CDR1 and CDR2: MRHNA, SNTAGT. The CDR3 DNA reads TGTGCCAGCAGTGACACAAGCGGTGGACAGGATACGCAGTATTTT. Its protein product is CASSDTSGGQDTQYF.

The chain combines TRBV4-1 with TRBJ2-6, with a possible D match to TRBD1 (5 bases). Trimming cost V 5 bases and J 0 bases, with 8 bases left between them. The length of the CDR3 is 15 residues. Germline V gene sequence: CDR1 MGHRA, CDR2 YSYEKL. Here the CDR3 DNA reads TGCGCCAGCAGCGGACAAAGCTCTGGGGCCAACGTCCTGACTTTC. Its translation: CASSGQSSGANVLTF.

The J gene is TRBJ2-7, the V gene TRBV13; 7 bases line up with TRBD1. V gave up 5 bases and J gave up 2 bases; unmatched junction bases: 15. CDR1 is PRHDT, CDR2 FYEKMQ, per germline (reference sequence). This CDR3 contains 17 residues. The CDR3 sequence is CASSARDSHQSTYEQYF. For the CDR3, the DNA is TGTGCCAGCAGCGCCCGGGACAGCCACCAATCTACCTACGAGCAGTACTTC.

In this sample, this clone turned up many times. The chain combines TRBV4-3 with TRBJ2-5, with D tentatively TRBD2 (5 bases). The germline CDR1 and CDR2 sequences are LGHNA and YSLEER. CDR3 length: 15 amino acids. V was pared by 0 bases and J by 1 base, with 9 bases between. CDR3 amino acids: CASSQERGGQETQYF. CDR3 nucleotide sequence: TGCGCCAGCAGCCAAGAACGGGGTGGCCAAGAGACCCAGTACTTC.

This chain joins TRBV27 and TRBJ2-7, with TRBD2 matching over 13 bases. V was pared by 5 bases and J by 2 bases, with 18 bases of the junction left unmatched. Germline V gene sequence: CDR1 MNHEY, CDR2 SMNVEV (reference sequence). This CDR3 spans 20 amino acids. CDR3 amino acids: CASSGRGGRLAGGFTYEQYF. The CDR3 DNA sequence: TGTGCCAGCAGTGGCCGGGGGGGGCGACTAGCGGGAGGATTCACCTACGAGCAGTACTTC.

The rearrangement joins TRBV5-6 to TRBJ1-2, with 11 bases aligning to TRBD1. The CDR3 has 16 residues. Trimming cost V 0 bases and J 4 bases; bases outside gene matches: 5. Germline assignment: CDR1 SGHDT and CDR2 YYEEEE. The chain's CDR3 is CASSLGVDRGLYGYTF. The CDR3 bases are TGTGCCAGCAGCTTGGGAGTGGACAGGGGGCTCTATGGCTACACCTTC.

The V gene is TRBV5-4, the J gene TRBJ2-5; perhaps TRBD1 as D (6 bases). CDR1 is SGHNT and CDR2 is YYREEE in the germline V gene (reference sequence). The germline V and J ends were trimmed by 0 bases and 4 bases, with 10 bases remaining between them. There are 14 residues in the CDR3. The CDR3 coding sequence is TGTGCCAGCAGCTTGGGCGTAGGGGGAGAGACCCAGTACTTC. Translation: CASSLGVGGETQYF.

This chain joins TRBV5-1 and TRBJ1-4; D possibly corresponds to TRBD1 (6 bases). The CDR3 is 14 amino acids. With 2 bases removed from V and 5 bases from J, the gap between germline ends came to 10 bases. Germline V gene sequence: CDR1 SGHRS, CDR2 YFSETQ. The CDR3 DNA is TGCGCCAGCAGCTTACAGGGACGCAATGAAAAACTGTTTTTT. Protein product: CASSLQGRNEKLFF. Full variable domain (missing parts from reference TRBV5-1 and TRBJ1-4): KAGVTQTPRYLIKTRGQQVTLSCSPISGHRSVSWYQQTPGQGLQFLFEYFSETQRNKGNFPGRFSGRQFSNSRSEMNVSTLELGDSALYLCASSLQGRNEKLFFGSGTQLSVL.

The chain recombines TRBV6-1 with TRBJ2-5; unclear D gene. V dropped 5 bases and J dropped 5 bases, with 6 bases sitting between them. In germline, CDR1 is MNHNS, CDR2 SASEGT. The CDR3 length is 11 residues. DNA for the CDR3: TGTGCCAGCAGTCTCGGTGAGACCCAGTACTTC. It translates to CASSLGETQYF.

The rearrangement links TRBV10-1 to TRBJ1-1; D may be TRBD1 (5 bases). The V gene lost 6 bases and the J gene lost 1 base, with 9 bases spanning the gap. The CDR3 is 13 residues long. Germline assignment: CDR1 WNHNN and CDR2 SYGVQD (reference sequence). In DNA, the CDR3 is TGCGCCAGCAGGCCCACAGGGAACACTGAAGCTTTCTTT. Amino acids: CASRPTGNTEAFF.

The genes are TRBV13 and TRBJ2-7, with 11 bases identical to TRBD2. CDR3 length: 16 amino acids. Trimming cost V 0 bases and J 2 bases; bases outside gene matches: 3. The germline gives CDR1 PRHDT, CDR2 FYEKMQ (reference sequence). CDR3 residues: CASSLGTSGMTYEQYF. CDR3 in DNA: TGTGCCAGCAGCTTAGGGACTAGCGGGATGACCTACGAGCAGTACTTC.

This clone has just one count. The chain has TRBV2 and TRBJ2-3; TRBD2 is a possible D gene (6 bases). Germline CDR1 reads SNHLY; CDR2 reads FYNNEI. CDR3 length: 14 amino acids. V was shortened by 4 bases and J by 3 bases, with 11 bases between the two germline ends. The chain's CDR3 is CASSAGGATDTQYF. The CDR3, as DNA: TGTGCCAGCAGTGCGGGCGGGGCAACAGATACGCAGTATTTT.

The V and J genes are TRBV9 and TRBJ2-3, with TRBD2 matching 7 bases. Trimming took 3 bases from V and 0 from J; bases not matched to a gene: 4. This CDR3 comprises 15 residues. The V gene's germline CDR1 is SGDLS and CDR2 YYNGEE. CDR3 nucleotides: TGTGCCAGCAGCGCCCTAGCGGACAGCACAGATACGCAGTATTTT. Protein product: CASSALADSTDTQYF.

The table lists this clone with a few counts. The V gene is TRBV7-9, the J gene TRBJ1-6, with D uncertain. V lost 5 bases to trimming and J lost 6 bases, with 14 bases between them. The CDR3 sequence is 15 residues long. In germline, CDR1 is SEHNR, CDR2 FQNEAQ (reference sequence). Here the CDR3 DNA reads TGTGCCAGCAGCCCCCGGGCAGGACTTAATTCACCCCTCCACTTT. Encoded protein: CASSPRAGLNSPLHF. The whole variable domain, remainder taken from reference TRBV7-9 and TRBJ1-6, is DTGVSQNPRHKITKRGQNVTFRCDPISEHNRLYWYRQTLGQGPEFLTYFQNEAQLEKSRLLSDRFSAERPKGSFSTLEIQRTEQGDSAMYLCASSPRAGLNSPLHFGNGTRLTVT.

The rearrangement uses TRBV19 and TRBJ1-1, with D maybe TRBD1 (6 bases). Germline-derived CDR1 and CDR2 are LNHDA and SQIVND (reference sequence). There are 13 residues in the CDR3. The V gene lost 8 bases and the J gene lost 1 base, with 11 bases spanning the gap. The CDR3 is CASCRGRNTEAFF. CDR3 nucleotide sequence: TGTGCCAGTTGCAGGGGTAGGAACACTGAAGCTTTCTTT.

The chain uses TRBV27 and TRBJ2-2; D is unresolved. Germline CDR1 and CDR2: MNHEY and SMNVEV (reference sequence). V was pared by 4 bases and J by 6 bases, with 9 bases between. The CDR3 consists of 13 residues. The CDR3 loop reads CASSSHKPGELFF. The CDR3 DNA reads TGTGCCAGCAGTTCGCATAAGCCCGGGGAGCTGTTTTTT.

The chain is built from TRBV14 and TRBJ1-2; TRBD1 might be the D (6 bases). CDR1 and CDR2 from the germline V gene are SGHDN and FVKESK. V was trimmed by 0 bases and J by 8 bases, leaving 16 bases between them. The CDR3 runs to 15 residues. The CDR3 reads CASSQDNRVRGGYTF. CDR3 coding DNA: TGTGCCAGCAGCCAAGACAACAGGGTGAGGGGAGGCTACACCTTC.

This rearrangement joins TRBV4-1 to TRBJ2-3; 7 nucleotides line up with TRBD2. The germline V gene encodes CDR1 MGHRA and CDR2 YSYEKL. V lost 4 bases, J lost 3 bases, and 10 bases stayed unmatched. The CDR3 is 16 residues long. As DNA, the CDR3 is TGCGCCAGCAGCCCTATCGGTGGTAGCGGGACAGATACGCAGTATTTT. Translated: CASSPIGGSGTDTQYF.

The V gene is TRBV6-1, the J gene TRBJ1-1; 7 nucleotides align to TRBD1. The CDR3 runs to 12 residues. Germline values: CDR1 MNHNS, CDR2 SASEGT. V lost 9 bases, J lost 1 base, and 2 bases stayed unmatched. The CDR3 coding sequence is TGTGCCAGTGGGACAGCGAACACTGAAGCTTTCTTT. Translation: CASGTANTEAFF.